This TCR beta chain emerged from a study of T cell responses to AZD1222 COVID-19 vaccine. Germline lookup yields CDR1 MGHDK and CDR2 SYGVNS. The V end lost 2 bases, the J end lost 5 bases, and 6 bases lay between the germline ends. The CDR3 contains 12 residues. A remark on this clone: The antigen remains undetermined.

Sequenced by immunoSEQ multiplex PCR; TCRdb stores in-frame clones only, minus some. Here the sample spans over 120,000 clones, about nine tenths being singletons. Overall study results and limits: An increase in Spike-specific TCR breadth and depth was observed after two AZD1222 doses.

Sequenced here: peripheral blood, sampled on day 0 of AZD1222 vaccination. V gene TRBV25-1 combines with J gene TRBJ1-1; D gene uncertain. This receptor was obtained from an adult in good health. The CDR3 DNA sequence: TGTGCCAGCAGTGAAGGTTTTACTGAAGCTTTCTTT. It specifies CASSEGFTEAFF. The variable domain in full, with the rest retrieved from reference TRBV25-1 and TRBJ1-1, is EADIYQTPRYLVIGTGKKITLECSQTMGHDKMYWYQQDPGMELHLIHYSYGVNSTEKGDLSSESTVSRIRTEHFPLTLESARPSHTSQYLCASSEGFTEAFFGQGTRLTVV.